The clone carrying this T cell receptor beta chain was observed a few times. Germline V CDR1 and CDR2: MNHNS, SASEGT. This CDR3 has 15 residues. The ends were cut back, 6 bases at V and 2 bases at J, with 15 bases in the middle. TCRdb redid the calling of the PCR reads with MiXCR, one entry per CDR3 protein. Among 8,500 to 13,000 distinct CDR3 sequences listed, roughly a quarter were seen once. This sample is drawn from a study of immune characterization of retroperitoneal liposarcoma. Specimen: tumor tissue. The rearrangement uses TRBV6-1 and TRBJ2-3; D is perhaps TRBD1 or TRBD2 (5 bases each). The TCR was taken from a male donor with retroperitoneal liposarcoma. CDR3 DNA: TGTGCCAGCAGGGAACAGTGGGACGCCACAGATACGCAGTATTTT. As protein: CASREQWDATDTQYF.